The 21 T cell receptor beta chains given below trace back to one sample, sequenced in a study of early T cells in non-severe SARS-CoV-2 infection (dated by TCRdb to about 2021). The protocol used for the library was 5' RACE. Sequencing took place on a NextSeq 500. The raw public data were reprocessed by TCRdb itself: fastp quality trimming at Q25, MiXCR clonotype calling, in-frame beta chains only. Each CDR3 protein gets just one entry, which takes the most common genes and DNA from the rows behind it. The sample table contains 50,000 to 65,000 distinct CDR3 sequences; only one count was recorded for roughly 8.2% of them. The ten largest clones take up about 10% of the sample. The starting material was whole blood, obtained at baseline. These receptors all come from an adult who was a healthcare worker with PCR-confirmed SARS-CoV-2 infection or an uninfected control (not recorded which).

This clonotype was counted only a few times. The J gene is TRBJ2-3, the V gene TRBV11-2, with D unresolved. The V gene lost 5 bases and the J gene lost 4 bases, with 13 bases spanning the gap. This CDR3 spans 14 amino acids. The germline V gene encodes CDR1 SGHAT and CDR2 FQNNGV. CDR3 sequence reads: CASSPLTNADTQYF. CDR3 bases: TGTGCCAGCAGCCCCCTAACTAATGCAGATACGCAGTATTTT.

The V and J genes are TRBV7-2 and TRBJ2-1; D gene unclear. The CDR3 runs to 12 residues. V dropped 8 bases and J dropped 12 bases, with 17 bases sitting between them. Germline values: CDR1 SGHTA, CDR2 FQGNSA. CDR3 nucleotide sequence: TGTGCCAGCTTAACTGCCACCCAGCGGCAGTTCTTC. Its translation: CASLTATQRQFF.

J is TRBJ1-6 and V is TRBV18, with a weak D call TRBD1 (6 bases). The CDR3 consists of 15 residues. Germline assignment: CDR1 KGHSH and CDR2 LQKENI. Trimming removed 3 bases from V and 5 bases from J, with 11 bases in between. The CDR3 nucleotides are TGTGCCAGCTCACCTTGGACAGAACATAATTCACCCCTCCACTTT. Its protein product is CASSPWTEHNSPLHF.

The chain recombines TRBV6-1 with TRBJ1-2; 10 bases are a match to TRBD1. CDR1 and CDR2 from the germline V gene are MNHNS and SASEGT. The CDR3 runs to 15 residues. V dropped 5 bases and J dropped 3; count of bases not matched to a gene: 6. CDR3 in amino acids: CASSKTGGGDYGYTF. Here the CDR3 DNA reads TGTGCCAGCAGTAAGACAGGGGGCGGTGACTATGGCTACACCTTC.

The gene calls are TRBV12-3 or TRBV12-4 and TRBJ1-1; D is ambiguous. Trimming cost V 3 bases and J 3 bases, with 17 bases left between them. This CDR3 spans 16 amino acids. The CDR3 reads CASSFGVPLSDTEAFF. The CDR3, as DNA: TGTGCCAGCAGTTTCGGCGTGCCCCTGTCGGACACTGAAGCTTTCTTT.

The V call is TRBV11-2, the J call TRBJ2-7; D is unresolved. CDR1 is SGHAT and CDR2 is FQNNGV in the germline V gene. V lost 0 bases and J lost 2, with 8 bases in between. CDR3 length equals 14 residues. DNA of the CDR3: TGTGCCAGCAGCTTAGAGGGCAGAACCTACGAGCAGTACTTC. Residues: CASSLEGRTYEQYF.

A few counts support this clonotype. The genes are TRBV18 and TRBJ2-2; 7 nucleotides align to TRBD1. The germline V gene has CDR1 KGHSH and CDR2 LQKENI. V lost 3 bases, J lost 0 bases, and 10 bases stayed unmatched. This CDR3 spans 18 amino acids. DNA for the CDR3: TGTGCCAGCTCACCCGGGACAGCCAAAGTAGCGAACACCGGGGAGCTGTTTTTT. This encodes CASSPGTAKVANTGELFF. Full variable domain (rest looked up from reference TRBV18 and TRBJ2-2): NAGVMQNPRHLVRRRGQEARLRCSPMKGHSHVYWYRQLPEEGLKFMVYLQKENIIDESGMPKERFSAEFPKEGPSILRIQQVVRGDSAAYFCASSPGTAKVANTGELFFGEGSRLTVL.

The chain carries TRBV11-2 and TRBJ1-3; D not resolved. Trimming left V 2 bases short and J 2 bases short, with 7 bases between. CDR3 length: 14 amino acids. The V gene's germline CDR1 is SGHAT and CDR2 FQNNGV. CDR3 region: CASSLLRAGNTIYF. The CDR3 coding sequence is TGTGCCAGCAGCTTATTGAGGGCTGGAAACACCATATATTTT.

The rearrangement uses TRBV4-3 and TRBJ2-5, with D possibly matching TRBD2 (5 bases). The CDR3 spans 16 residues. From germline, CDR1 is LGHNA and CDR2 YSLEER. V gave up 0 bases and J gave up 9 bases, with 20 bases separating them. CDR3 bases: TGCGCCAGCAGCCAAGATACGAGCGGCGCTAAGAGTCCCCAGTACTTC. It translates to CASSQDTSGAKSPQYF.

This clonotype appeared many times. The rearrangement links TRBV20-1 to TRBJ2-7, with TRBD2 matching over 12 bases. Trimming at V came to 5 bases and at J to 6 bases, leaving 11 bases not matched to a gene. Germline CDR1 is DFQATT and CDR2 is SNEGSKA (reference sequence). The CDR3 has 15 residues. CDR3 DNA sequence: TGCAGTGCTCGCGGGACTAGCGGGTTGCCAGGCGAGCAGTACTTC. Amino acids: CSARGTSGLPGEQYF.

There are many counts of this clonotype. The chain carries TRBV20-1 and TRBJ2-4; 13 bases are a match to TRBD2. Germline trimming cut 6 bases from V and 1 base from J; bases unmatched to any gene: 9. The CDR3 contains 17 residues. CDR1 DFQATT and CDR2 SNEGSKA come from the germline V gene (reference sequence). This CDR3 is CSASGLAGAAAKNIQYF. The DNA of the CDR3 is TGCAGTGCCTCCGGACTAGCGGGAGCTGCGGCCAAAAACATTCAGTACTTC.

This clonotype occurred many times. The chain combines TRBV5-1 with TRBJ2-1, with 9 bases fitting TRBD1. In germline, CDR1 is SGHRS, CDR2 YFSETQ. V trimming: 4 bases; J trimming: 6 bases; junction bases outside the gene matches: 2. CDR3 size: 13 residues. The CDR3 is CASSGTGFNEQFF. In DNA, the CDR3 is TGCGCCAGCAGCGGGACAGGGTTCAATGAGCAGTTCTTC.

DNA of the CDR3: TGTGCCAGCAGCTTTGGAGAGGCTATCTATGGCTACACCTTC. Its protein is CASSFGEAIYGYTF. The V and J genes are TRBV5-4 and TRBJ1-2; no firm D call. CDR1 and CDR2 from the germline V gene are SGHNT and YYREEE (reference sequence). This CDR3 has 14 residues. Between the trimmed V and J ends, which lost 2 bases and 4 bases, there was a span of 12 bases.

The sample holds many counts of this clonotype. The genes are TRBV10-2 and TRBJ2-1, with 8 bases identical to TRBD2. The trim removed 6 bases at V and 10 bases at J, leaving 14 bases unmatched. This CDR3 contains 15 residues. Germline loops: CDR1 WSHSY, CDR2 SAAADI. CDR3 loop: CASRVLAGTPGEQFF. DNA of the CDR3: TGCGCCAGCAGGGTCCTAGCGGGCACTCCGGGAGAGCAGTTCTTC.

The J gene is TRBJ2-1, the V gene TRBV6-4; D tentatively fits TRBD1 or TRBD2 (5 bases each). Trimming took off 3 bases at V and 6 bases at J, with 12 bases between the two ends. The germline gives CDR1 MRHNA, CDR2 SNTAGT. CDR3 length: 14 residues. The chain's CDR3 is CASSDIAGSNEQFF. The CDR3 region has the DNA TGTGCCAGCAGTGATATCGCAGGGAGCAATGAGCAGTTCTTC.

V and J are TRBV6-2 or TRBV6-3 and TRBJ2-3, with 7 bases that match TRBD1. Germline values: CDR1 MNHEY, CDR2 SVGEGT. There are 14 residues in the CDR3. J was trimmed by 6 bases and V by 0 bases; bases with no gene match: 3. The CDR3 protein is CASSYSTGSDTQYF. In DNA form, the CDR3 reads TGTGCCAGCAGTTACTCGACAGGGTCGGATACGCAGTATTTT.

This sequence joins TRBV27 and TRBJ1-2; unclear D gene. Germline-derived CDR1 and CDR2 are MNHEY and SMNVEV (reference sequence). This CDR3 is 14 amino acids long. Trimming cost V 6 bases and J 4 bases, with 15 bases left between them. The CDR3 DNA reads TGTGCCAGCAGCCCATCGGTCCGCCGCTATGGCTACACCTTC. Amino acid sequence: CASSPSVRRYGYTF.

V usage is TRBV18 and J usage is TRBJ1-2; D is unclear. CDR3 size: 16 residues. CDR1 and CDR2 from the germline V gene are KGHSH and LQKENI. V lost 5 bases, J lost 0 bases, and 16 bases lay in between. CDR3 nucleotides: TGTGCCAGCTCAGCATTGATGACGGAGGCTAACTATGGCTACACCTTC. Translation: CASSALMTEANYGYTF.

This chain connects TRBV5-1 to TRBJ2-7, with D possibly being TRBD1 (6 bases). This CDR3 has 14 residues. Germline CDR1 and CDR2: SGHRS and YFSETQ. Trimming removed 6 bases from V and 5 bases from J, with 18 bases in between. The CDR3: CASNLQGPPNEQYF. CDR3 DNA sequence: TGCGCCAGCAACCTACAGGGCCCCCCTAACGAGCAGTACTTC.

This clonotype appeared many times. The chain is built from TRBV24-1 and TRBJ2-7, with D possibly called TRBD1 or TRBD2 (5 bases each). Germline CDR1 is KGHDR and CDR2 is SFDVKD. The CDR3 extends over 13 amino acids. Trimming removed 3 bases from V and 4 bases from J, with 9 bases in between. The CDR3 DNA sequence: TGTGCCACCAGTGATGGGGACGAGTACGAGCAGTACTTC. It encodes CATSDGDEYEQYF.

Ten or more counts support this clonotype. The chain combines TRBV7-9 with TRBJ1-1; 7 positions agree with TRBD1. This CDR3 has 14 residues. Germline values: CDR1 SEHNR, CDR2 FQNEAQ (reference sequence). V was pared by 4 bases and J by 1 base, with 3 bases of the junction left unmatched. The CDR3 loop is CASSWKGANTEAFF. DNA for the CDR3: TGTGCCAGCAGCTGGAAGGGGGCGAACACTGAAGCTTTCTTT. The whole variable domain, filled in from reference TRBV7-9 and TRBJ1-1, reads DTGVSQNPRHKITKRGQNVTFRCDPISEHNRLYWYRQTLGQGPEFLTYFQNEAQLEKSRLLSDRFSAERPKGSFSTLEIQRTEQGDSAMYLCASSWKGANTEAFFGQGTRLTVV.